Listed here is a single T cell receptor beta chain. Per the study methods: Scientists estimated how many nucleated cells there were by amplifying reference gene primers. TCRdb keeps only in-frame clones here, not all; method: immunoSEQ multiplex PCR. V, J and clone size were drawn from that table, and D and trimming were deduced from the DNA. The profile shows around 200,000 clones, around 83% of them singletons. This sample is drawn from a study of blood T cell repertoires in COVID-19. Looking at the study overall: Samples came from the United States, Italy and Spain, spanning acute and convalescent COVID-19. T cells, B-cell-depleted T cells, or PBMCs provided the cDNA or gDNA that served as material.

The sequence came from a woman of 80 years or more in a cohort sampled during active or convalescent COVID-19. The source material was peripheral blood.

CDR3 bases: TGTGCCACCAGTGATCGACAGGGATTGGCAGATACGCAGTATTTT. Amino acid sequence: CATSDRQGLADTQYF. The chain combines TRBV24-1 with TRBJ2-3, with 7 bases identical to TRBD1. The V gene end was trimmed by 3 bases and the J gene end by 4 bases; junction bases not matched to a gene: 6. Germline CDR1 KGHDR, CDR2 SFDVKD. This CDR3 is 15 amino acids long.